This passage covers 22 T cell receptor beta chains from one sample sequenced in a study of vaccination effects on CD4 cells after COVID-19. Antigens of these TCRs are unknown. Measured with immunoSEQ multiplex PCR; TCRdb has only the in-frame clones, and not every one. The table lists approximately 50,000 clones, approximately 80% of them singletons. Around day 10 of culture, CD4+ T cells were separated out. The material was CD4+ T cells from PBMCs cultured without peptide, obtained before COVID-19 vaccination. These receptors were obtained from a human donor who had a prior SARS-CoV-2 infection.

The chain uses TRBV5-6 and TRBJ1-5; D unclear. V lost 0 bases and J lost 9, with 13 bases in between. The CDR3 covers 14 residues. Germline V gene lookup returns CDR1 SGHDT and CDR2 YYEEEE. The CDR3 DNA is TGTGCCAGCAGCTTGGGACATACATATCGGCCCCAGCATTTT. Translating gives CASSLGHTYRPQHF.

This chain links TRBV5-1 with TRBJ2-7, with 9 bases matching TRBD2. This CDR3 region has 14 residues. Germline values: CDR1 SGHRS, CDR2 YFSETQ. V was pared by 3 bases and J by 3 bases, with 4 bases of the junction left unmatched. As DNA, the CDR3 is TGCGCCAGCAGCTCCTTAGCGGGGGACTACGAGCAGTACTTC. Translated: CASSSLAGDYEQYF.

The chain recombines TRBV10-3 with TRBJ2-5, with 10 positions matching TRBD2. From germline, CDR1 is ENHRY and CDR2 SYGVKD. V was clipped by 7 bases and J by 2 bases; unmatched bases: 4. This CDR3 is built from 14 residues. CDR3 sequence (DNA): TGTGCCATCACTCAGCGGGAGGGACAAGAGACCCAGTACTTC. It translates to CAITQREGQETQYF.

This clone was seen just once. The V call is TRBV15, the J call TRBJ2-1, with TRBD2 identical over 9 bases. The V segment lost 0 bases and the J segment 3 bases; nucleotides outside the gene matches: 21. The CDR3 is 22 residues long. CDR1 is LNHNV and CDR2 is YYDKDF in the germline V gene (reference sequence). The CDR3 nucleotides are TGTGCCACCAGCAGAGATTTCCCCCCTCGTACTAGAGAAGCGGGAGGCTACAATGAGCAGTTCTTC. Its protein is CATSRDFPPRTREAGGYNEQFF.

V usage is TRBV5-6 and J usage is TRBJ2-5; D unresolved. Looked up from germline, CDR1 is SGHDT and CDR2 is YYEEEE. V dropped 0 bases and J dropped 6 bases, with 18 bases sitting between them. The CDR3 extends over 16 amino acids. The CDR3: CASSLAYDHDGKTQYF. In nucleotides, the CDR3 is TGTGCCAGCAGCTTGGCCTATGACCATGACGGAAAGACCCAGTACTTC.

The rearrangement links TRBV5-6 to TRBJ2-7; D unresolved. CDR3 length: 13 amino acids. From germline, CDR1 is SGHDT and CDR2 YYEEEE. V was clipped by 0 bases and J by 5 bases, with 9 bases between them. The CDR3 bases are TGTGCCAGCAGCTTGGTGAGATTCAACGAGCAGTACTTC. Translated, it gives CASSLVRFNEQYF.

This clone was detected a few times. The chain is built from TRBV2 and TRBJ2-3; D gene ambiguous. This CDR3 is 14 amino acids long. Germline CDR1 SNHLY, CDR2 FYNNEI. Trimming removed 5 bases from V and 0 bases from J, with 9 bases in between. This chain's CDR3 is CASSPGSSTDTQYF. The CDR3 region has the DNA TGTGCCAGCAGTCCCGGCAGCAGCACAGATACGCAGTATTTT.

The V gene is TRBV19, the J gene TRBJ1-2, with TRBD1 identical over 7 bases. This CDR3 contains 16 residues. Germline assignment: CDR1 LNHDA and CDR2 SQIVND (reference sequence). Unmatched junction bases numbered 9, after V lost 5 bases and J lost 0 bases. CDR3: CASSRFGTVSNYGYTF. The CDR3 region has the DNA TGTGCCAGTAGTCGATTCGGGACAGTTTCTAACTATGGCTACACCTTC.

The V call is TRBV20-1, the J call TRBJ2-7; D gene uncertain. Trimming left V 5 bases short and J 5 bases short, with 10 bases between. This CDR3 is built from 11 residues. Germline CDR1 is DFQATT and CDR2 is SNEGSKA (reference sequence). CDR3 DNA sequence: TGCAGTGCTCGGCGGTTCCACGAGCAGTACTTC. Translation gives CSARRFHEQYF.

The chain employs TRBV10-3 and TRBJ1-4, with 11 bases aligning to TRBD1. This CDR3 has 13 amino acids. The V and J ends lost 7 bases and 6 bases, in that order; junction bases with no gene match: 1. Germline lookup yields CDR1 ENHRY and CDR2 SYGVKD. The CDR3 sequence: CAIKGQGDEKLFF. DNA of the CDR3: TGTGCCATCAAGGGACAGGGGGATGAAAAACTGTTTTTT.

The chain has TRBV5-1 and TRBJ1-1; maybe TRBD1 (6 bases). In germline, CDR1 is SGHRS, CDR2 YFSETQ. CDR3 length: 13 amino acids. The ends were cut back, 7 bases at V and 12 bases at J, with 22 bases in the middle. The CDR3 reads CASALGYREETFF. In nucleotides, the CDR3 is TGCGCCAGCGCTCTAGGTTACAGGGAGGAAACTTTCTTT.

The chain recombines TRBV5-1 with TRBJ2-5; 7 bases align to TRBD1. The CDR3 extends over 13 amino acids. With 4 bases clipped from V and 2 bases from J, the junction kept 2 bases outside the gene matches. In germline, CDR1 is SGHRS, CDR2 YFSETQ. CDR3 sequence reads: CASSTGQQETQYF. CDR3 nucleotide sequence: TGCGCCAGCAGCACGGGACAGCAAGAGACCCAGTACTTC.

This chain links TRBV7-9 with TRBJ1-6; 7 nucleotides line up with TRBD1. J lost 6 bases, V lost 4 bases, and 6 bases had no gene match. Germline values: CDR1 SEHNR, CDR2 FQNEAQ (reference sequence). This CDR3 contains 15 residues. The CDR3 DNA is TGTGCCAGCAGCTCCAACGACAGGGTTAATTCACCCCTCCACTTT. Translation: CASSSNDRVNSPLHF.

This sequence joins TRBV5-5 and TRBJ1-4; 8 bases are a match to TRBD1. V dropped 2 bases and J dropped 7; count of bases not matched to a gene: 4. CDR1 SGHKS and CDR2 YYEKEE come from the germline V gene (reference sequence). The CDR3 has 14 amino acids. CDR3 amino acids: CASSFTDRVEKLFF. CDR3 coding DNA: TGTGCCAGCAGCTTCACGGACAGGGTTGAAAAACTGTTTTTT.

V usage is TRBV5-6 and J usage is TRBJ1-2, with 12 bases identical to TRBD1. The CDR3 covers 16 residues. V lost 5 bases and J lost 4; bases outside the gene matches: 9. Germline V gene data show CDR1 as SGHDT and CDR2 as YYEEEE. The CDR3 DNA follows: TGTGCCAGCAGTCGGGACAGGGGGCTATCGGGCTATGGCTACACCTTC. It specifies CASSRDRGLSGYGYTF.

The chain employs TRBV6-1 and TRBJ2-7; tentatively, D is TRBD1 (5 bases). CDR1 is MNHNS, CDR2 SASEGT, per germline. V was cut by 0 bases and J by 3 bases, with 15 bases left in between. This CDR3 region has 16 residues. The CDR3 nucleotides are TGTGCCAGCAGTGAAGCGTACAGGTTGACATTCTACGAGCAGTACTTC. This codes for CASSEAYRLTFYEQYF.

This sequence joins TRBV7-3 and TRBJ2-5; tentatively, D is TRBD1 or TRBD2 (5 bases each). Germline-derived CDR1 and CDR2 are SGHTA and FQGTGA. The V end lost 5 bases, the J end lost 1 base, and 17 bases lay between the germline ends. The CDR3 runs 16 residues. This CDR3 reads CASSPYGLGVQETQYF. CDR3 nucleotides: TGTGCCAGCAGCCCCTACGGCTTGGGGGTCCAAGAGACCCAGTACTTC. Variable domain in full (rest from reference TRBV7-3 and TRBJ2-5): GAGVSQTPSNKVTEKGKYVELRCDPISGHTALYWYRQSLGQGPEFLIYFQGTGAADDSGLPNDRFFAVRPEGSVSTLKIQRTERGDSAVYLCASSPYGLGVQETQYFGPGTRLLVL.

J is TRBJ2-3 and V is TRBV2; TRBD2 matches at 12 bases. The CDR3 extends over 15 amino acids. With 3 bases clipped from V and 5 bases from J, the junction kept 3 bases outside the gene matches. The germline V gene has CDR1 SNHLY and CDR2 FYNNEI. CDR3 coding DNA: TGTGCCAGCAGTGAGTTGGGACTAGCGGGAGATACGCAGTATTTT. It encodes CASSELGLAGDTQYF.

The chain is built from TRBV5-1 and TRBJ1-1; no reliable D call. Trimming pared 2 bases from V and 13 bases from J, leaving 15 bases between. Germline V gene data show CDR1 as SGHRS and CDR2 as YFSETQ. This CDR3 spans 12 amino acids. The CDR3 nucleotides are TGCGCCAGCAGCTTATTGGGAGAGAAGGGTTTCTTT. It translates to CASSLLGEKGFF.

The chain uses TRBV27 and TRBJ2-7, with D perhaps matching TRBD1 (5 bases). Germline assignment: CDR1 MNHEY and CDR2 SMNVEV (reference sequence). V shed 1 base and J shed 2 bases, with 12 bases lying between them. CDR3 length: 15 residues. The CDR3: CASSLYPGLAYEQYF. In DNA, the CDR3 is TGTGCCAGCAGTTTATATCCAGGGCTAGCCTACGAGCAGTACTTC.

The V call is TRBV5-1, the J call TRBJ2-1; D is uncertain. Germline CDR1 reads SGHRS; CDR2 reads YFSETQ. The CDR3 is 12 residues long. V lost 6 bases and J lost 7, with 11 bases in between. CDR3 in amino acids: CASNDLGNEQFF. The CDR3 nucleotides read TGCGCCAGCAACGACCTGGGGAATGAGCAGTTCTTC.

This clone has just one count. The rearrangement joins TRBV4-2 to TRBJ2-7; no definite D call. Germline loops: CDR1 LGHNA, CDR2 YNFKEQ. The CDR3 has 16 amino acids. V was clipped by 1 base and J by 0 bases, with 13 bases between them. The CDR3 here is CASSQGVRAYSYEQYF. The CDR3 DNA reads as TGTGCCAGCAGCCAAGGGGTTCGGGCCTACTCCTACGAGCAGTACTTC.